Each of the 14 T cell receptor beta chains below was sequenced from the same sample in a study of T cells in Graves' hyperthyroidism and ophthalmopathy. What was amplified from RNA transcripts were TCR beta CDR3 regions. The HTBI set primed first-round TCR CDR3 RT-PCR. One entry per CDR3 protein, called by TCRdb with MiXCR from the multiplex PCR reads. The profile shows hundreds of thousands of distinct CDR3 sequences, approximately 19% of them singletons. Sample: blood. The receptors shown here come from a woman between 18 and 30 years old with Graves' hyperthyroidism.

Points on this clonotype: Germline and junction disagree at one end, which may indicate a read error. J is TRBJ1-1 and V is TRBV6-1; D might be TRBD1 (5 bases). The CDR3 loop spans 14 amino acids. CDR1 and CDR2 (germline): MNHNS, SASEGT. CDR3 in DNA: TGTGCCAGCAGTAGGGGAGGCCAGAACACTGGAGCTTTCTTT. Amino acids: CASSRGGQNTGAFF.

The V call is TRBV12-3 or TRBV12-4, the J call TRBJ1-6, with D unclear. This CDR3 has 14 amino acids. V was shortened by 4 bases and J by 10 bases, with 14 bases between the two germline ends. The DNA for the CDR3 is TGTGCCAGCAGTTATCGCGGGGTGGGATCACCCCTCCACTTT. It specifies CASSYRGVGSPLHF.

At least ten counts were recorded for this clonotype. V is TRBV2 and J is TRBJ1-1; D may be TRBD1 (5 bases). The germline V gene has CDR1 SNHLY and CDR2 FYNNEI. The CDR3 has 13 residues. Trimming removed 7 bases from V and 1 base from J, with 10 bases in between. In DNA, the CDR3 is TGTGCCAGCATCACAACAGGGAACACTGAAGCTTTCTTT. Its translation: CASITTGNTEAFF.

This clonotype was detected ten times or more. The chain uses TRBV2 and TRBJ2-7; 9 nucleotides match TRBD2. Unmatched junction bases numbered 13, after V lost 6 bases and J lost 7 bases. The germline gives CDR1 SNHLY, CDR2 FYNNEI. There are 15 residues in the CDR3. This CDR3 is CASRNKRGEVREQYF. DNA of the CDR3: TGTGCCAGCAGGAACAAGCGGGGGGAAGTTCGGGAGCAGTACTTC.

This clonotype was seen ten or more times. This chain links TRBV28 with TRBJ2-2, with TRBD1 identical over 10 bases. This CDR3 comprises 16 residues. Unmatched junction bases numbered 6, after V lost 4 bases and J lost 4 bases. CDR1 is MDHEN, CDR2 SYDVKM, per germline. The CDR3 bases are TGTGCCAGCAGTTACTCCGGGACAGGGGTCACCGGGGAGCTGTTTTTT. Translating it yields CASSYSGTGVTGELFF.

In this sample, this clonotype turned up many times. This chain joins TRBV6-1 and TRBJ1-1; D remains ambiguous. CDR1 and CDR2 (germline): MNHNS, SASEGT. This CDR3 contains 13 residues. The V end lost 6 bases, the J end lost 2 bases, and 10 bases lay between the germline ends. The CDR3 region has the DNA TGTGCCAGCAGGCAACAGTTAAACACTGAAGCTTTCTTT. It specifies CASRQQLNTEAFF.

This clonotype has a count of ten or more. V is TRBV30 and J is TRBJ2-2; maybe TRBD2 (6 bases). Germline CDR1 and CDR2: GTSNPN and SVGIG (reference sequence). This CDR3 region has 15 residues. Trimming took off 4 bases at V and 3 bases at J, with 15 bases between the two ends. The CDR3 DNA is TGTGCCTGGATCCCCGTGCGGGGACACACCGGGGAGCTGTTTTTT. Translating gives CAWIPVRGHTGELFF.

This clonotype was seen a handful of times. This rearrangement joins TRBV4-2 to TRBJ2-6, with 12 bases that match TRBD1. This CDR3 has 20 residues. V dropped 4 bases and J dropped 2; count of bases not matched to a gene: 12. CDR1 and CDR2 from the germline V gene are LGHNA and YNFKEQ. CDR3 coding DNA: TGTGCCAGCAGCCGCTTAACACGCCGGGACAGGGGGCCTGGGGCCAACGTCCTGACTTTC. Translated, it gives CASSRLTRRDRGPGANVLTF.

The chain joins TRBV4-1 to TRBJ2-7; 9 positions agree with TRBD1. The CDR3 totals 15 residues. Germline CDR1 MGHRA, CDR2 YSYEKL. V dropped 4 bases and J dropped 2; count of bases not matched to a gene: 6. For the CDR3, the DNA is TGCGCCAGCAGCCGAACACAGGGGGCCCCCTACGAGCAGTACTTC. The encoded protein is CASSRTQGAPYEQYF.

This clonotype was counted ten times or more. The chain links TRBV9 to TRBJ2-7; 7 nucleotides line up with TRBD2. The CDR3 runs to 16 residues. V shed 0 bases, J shed 2 bases, and the junction held 8 bases outside the gene matches. Germline CDR1 SGDLS, CDR2 YYNGEE. The CDR3 here is CASSVGSGERPYEQYF. As DNA, the CDR3 is TGTGCCAGCAGCGTAGGGAGCGGGGAACGCCCCTACGAGCAGTACTTC.

This clonotype was seen ten or more times. V is TRBV13 and J is TRBJ2-7, with TRBD1 matching over 8 bases. V was pared by 5 bases and J by 3 bases, with 6 bases of the junction left unmatched. Germline V gene data show CDR1 as PRHDT and CDR2 as FYEKMQ (reference sequence). This CDR3 has 14 amino acids. CDR3 bases: TGTGCCAGCAGCCTTCTCAGGGGGCACTACGAGCAGTACTTC. This codes for CASSLLRGHYEQYF.

The count of this clonotype is one. V usage is TRBV7-2 and J usage is TRBJ2-7; 9 nucleotides line up with TRBD2. V was clipped by 1 base and J by 6 bases; unmatched bases: 4. The CDR3 is made up of 14 amino acids. Germline assignment: CDR1 SGHTA and CDR2 FQGNSA. The DNA for the CDR3 is TGTGCCAGCAGCTTAGGGGCGGGGGGGCCCGAGCAGTACTTC. Its translation is CASSLGAGGPEQYF.

This clonotype was observed at least ten times. This chain uses TRBV7-9 with TRBJ1-1; D possibly corresponds to TRBD1 (5 bases). Germline values: CDR1 SEHNR, CDR2 FQNEAQ (reference sequence). V lost 5 bases, J lost 1 base, and 8 bases lay in between. The CDR3 extends over 13 amino acids. The CDR3 bases are TGTGCCAGCAGCACGACAGAGAACACTGAAGCTTTCTTT. As protein: CASSTTENTEAFF.

This chain links TRBV20-1 with TRBJ2-5; unclear D gene. Germline V lookup: CDR1 DFQATT, CDR2 SNEGSKA (reference sequence). The CDR3 spans 9 residues. V was trimmed by 0 bases and J by 10 bases, leaving 3 bases between them. For the CDR3, the DNA is TGCAGTGCTAGAGAGTACCAGTACTTC. This encodes CSAREYQYF.